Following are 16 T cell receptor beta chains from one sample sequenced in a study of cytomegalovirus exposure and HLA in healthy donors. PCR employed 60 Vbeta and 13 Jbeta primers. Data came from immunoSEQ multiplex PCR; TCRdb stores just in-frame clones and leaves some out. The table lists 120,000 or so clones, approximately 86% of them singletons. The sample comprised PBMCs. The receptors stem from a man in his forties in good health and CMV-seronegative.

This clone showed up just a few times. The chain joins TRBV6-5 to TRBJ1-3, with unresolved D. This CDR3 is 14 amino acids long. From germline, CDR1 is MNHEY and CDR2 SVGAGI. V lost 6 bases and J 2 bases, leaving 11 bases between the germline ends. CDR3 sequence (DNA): TGTGCCAGCAGGTATGGCAGCGCTGGAAACACCATATATTTT. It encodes CASRYGSAGNTIYF.

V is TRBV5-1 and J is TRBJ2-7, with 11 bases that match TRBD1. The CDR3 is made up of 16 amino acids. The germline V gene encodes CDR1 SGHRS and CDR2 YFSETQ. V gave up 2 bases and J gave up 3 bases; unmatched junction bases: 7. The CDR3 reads CASSFRRDRGYYEQYF. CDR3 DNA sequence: TGCGCCAGCAGCTTTCGGAGGGACAGGGGGTACTACGAGCAGTACTTC.

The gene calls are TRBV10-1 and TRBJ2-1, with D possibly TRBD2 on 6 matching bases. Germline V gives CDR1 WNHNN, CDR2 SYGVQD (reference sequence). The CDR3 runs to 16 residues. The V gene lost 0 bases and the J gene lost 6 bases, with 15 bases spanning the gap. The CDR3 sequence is CASSESIGLWGNEQFF. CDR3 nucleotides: TGCGCCAGCAGTGAGTCTATCGGACTATGGGGCAATGAGCAGTTCTTC.

For the CDR3, the DNA is TGTGCCAGCAGCTTAGGGACAGGGGGAAGCACAGATACGCAGTATTTT. Amino acids: CASSLGTGGSTDTQYF. The chain combines TRBV7-6 with TRBJ2-3; 10 bases line up with TRBD1. Germline V gene lookup returns CDR1 SGHVS and CDR2 FNYEAQ. The CDR3 runs to 16 residues. V was pared by 1 base and J by 0 bases, with 1 base of the junction left unmatched.

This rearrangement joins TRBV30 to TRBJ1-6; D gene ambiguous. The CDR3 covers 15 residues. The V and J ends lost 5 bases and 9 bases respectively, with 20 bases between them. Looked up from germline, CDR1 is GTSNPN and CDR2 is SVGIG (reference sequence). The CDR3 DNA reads TGTGCCTGGGGTCGGGTGACCCGATCCCTTTCACCCCTCCACTTT. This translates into CAWGRVTRSLSPLHF.

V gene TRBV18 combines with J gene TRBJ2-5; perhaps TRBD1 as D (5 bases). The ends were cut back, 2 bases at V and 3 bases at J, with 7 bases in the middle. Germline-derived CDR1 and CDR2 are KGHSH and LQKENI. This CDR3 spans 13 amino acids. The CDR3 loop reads CASSPGAEETQYF. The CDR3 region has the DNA TGTGCCAGCTCACCAGGGGCTGAAGAGACCCAGTACTTC.

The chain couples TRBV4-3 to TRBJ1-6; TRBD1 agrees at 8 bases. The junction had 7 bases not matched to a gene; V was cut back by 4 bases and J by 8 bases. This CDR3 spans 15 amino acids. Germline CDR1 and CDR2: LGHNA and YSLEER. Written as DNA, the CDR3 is TGCGCCAGCAGCCGAGGGACAGGTCGAGATTCACCCCTCCACTTT. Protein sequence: CASSRGTGRDSPLHF.

The CDR3 sequence: CASSGQAANYGYTF. The CDR3 DNA reads TGTGCCAGCAGCGGACAAGCAGCTAACTATGGCTACACCTTC. The J gene is TRBJ1-2, the V gene TRBV7-2; D is perhaps TRBD1 (5 bases). Germline values: CDR1 SGHTA, CDR2 FQGNSA. Trimming left V 5 bases short and J 0 bases short, with 10 bases between. The CDR3 has 14 residues.

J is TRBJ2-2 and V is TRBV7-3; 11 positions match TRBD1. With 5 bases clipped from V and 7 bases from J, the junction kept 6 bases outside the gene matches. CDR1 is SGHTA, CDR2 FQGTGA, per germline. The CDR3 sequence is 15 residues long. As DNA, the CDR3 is TGTGCCAGCAGCGCCCGGACAGGGGGCCACGGGGAGCTGTTTTTT. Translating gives CASSARTGGHGELFF.

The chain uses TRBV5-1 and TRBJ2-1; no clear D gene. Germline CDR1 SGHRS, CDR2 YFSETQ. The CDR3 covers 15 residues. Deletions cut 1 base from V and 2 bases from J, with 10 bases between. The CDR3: CASSLQDTPYNEQFF. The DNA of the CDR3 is TGCGCCAGCAGCTTGCAAGACACTCCCTACAATGAGCAGTTCTTC.

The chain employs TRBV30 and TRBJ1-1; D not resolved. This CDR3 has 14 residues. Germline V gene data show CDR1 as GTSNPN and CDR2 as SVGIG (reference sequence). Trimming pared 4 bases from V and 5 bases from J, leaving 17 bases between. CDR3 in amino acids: CAWISARFGTEAFF. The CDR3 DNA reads TGTGCCTGGATTTCGGCGAGGTTTGGGACTGAAGCTTTCTTT.

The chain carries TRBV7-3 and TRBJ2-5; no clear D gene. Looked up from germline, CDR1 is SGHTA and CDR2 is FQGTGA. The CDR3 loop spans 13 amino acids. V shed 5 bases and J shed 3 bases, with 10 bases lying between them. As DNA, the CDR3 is TGTGCCAGCAGCCCCGGGTCTAAAGAGACCCAGTACTTC. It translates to CASSPGSKETQYF.

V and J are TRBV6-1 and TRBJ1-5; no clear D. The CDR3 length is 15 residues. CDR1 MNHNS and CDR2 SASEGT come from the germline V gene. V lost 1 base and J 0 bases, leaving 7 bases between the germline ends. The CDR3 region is CASSEVGSSNQPQHF. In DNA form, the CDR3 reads TGTGCCAGCAGTGAAGTCGGGAGTAGCAATCAGCCCCAGCATTTT.

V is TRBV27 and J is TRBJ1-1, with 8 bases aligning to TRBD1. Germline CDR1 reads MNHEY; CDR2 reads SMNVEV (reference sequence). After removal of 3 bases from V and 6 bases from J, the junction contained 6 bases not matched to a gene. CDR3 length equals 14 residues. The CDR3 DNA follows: TGTGCCAGCAGTTTCGCAGGGGGCGGGGCTGAAGCTTTCTTT. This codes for CASSFAGGGAEAFF.

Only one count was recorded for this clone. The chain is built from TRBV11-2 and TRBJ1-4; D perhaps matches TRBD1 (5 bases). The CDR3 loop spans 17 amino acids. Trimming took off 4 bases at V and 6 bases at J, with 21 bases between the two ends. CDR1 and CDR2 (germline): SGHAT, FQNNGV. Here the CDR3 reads CASSSGGDSRAYEKLFF. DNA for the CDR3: TGTGCCAGCAGCTCCGGGGGGGATTCAAGGGCCTATGAAAAACTGTTTTTT.

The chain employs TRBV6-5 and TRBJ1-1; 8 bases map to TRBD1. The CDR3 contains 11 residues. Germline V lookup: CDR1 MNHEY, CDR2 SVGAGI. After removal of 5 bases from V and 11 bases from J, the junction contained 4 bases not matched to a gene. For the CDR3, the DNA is TGTGCCAGCAGTCCAGGGGGCAGGGCTTTCTTT. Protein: CASSPGGRAFF.